The 24 T cell receptor beta chains presented below share a single source sample, sequenced in a study of OX40 agonist ivuxolimab in advanced cancers. Sequencing was performed with immunoSEQ multiplex PCR; in TCRdb, only in-frame clones are kept and a portion is missing. The sample has fewer than 70,000 clones, 84% seen once; the top ten hold 2% to 2.5%. This material consisted of CD4+ or CD8+ T cells sorted from blood, taken in a trial of the OX40 agonist ivuxolimab. All receptors come from an adult with an advanced solid tumor such as melanoma, head and neck, liver or kidney cancer.

CDR3 loop: CASKLAGGNEQFF. For the CDR3, the DNA is TGTGCCAGCAAACTAGCGGGGGGGAATGAGCAGTTCTTC. The chain uses TRBV11-1 and TRBJ2-1, with 13 bases fitting TRBD2. This CDR3 has 13 amino acids. Losses at the gene ends were 7 bases for V and 7 bases for J; bases not matched to a gene: 1. The germline CDR1 and CDR2 sequences are SGHAT and FQDESV (reference sequence). Looking up the rest from reference TRBV11-1 and TRBJ2-1 gives the full variable domain: EAEVAQSPRYKITEKSQAVAFWCDPISGHATLYWYRQILGQGPELLVQFQDESVVDDSQLPKDRFSAERLKGVDSTLKIQPAELGDSAMYLCASKLAGGNEQFFGPGTRLTVL.

In nucleotides, the CDR3 is TGTGCCAGTAGTAGGGTTTCGTACGAGCAGTACTTC. Protein: CASSRVSYEQYF. V and J are TRBV19 and TRBJ2-7; no clear D gene. Trimming left V 4 bases short and J 4 bases short, with 8 bases between. The CDR3 is made up of 12 amino acids. The germline V gene has CDR1 LNHDA and CDR2 SQIVND (reference sequence).

This clone appeared once. The rearrangement joins TRBV5-4 to TRBJ2-2; 9 nucleotides line up with TRBD1. CDR3 length: 15 residues. Germline values: CDR1 SGHNT, CDR2 YYREEE (reference sequence). Trimming removed 0 bases from V and 6 bases from J; junction bases left unmatched: 3. The CDR3 sequence is CASSLAGTGSGELFF. The CDR3 DNA is TGTGCCAGCAGCTTGGCAGGGACAGGGTCCGGGGAGCTGTTTTTT.

J is TRBJ1-2 and V is TRBV9; D is undetermined. From germline, CDR1 is SGDLS and CDR2 YYNGEE. The CDR3 length is 15 residues. Trimming cost V 0 bases and J 0 bases, with 9 bases left between them. The chain's CDR3 is CASSVGWGSNYGYTF. The CDR3 coding sequence is TGTGCCAGCAGCGTAGGGTGGGGATCTAACTATGGCTACACCTTC.

This rearrangement joins TRBV2 to TRBJ2-5; 11 positions agree with TRBD2. This CDR3 has 15 amino acids. Germline V CDR1 and CDR2: SNHLY, FYNNEI. J lost 1 base, V lost 4 bases, and 2 bases had no gene match. CDR3 bases: TGTGCCAGCAGTGGACTAGCGGGGAGCCAAGAGACCCAGTACTTC. It specifies CASSGLAGSQETQYF.

This clone showed up just once. V is TRBV9 and J is TRBJ1-1; no firm D call. This CDR3 region has 13 residues. Trimming took off 0 bases at V and 3 bases at J, with 6 bases between the two ends. Per the germline V gene, CDR1 is SGDLS and CDR2 is YYNGEE. This CDR3 is CASSVDVYTEAFF. The CDR3 DNA is TGTGCCAGCAGCGTAGATGTATACACTGAAGCTTTCTTT.

V gene TRBV27 combines with J gene TRBJ2-1; 15 nucleotides align to TRBD2. Germline V gene data show CDR1 as MNHEY and CDR2 as SMNVEV (reference sequence). This CDR3 has 16 residues. J was trimmed by 7 bases and V by 5 bases; bases with no gene match: 6. Here the CDR3 reads CASSLRTSGGANEQFF. The CDR3, as DNA: TGTGCCAGCAGTCTGCGGACTAGCGGGGGGGCGAATGAGCAGTTCTTC.

The chain joins TRBV7-8 to TRBJ2-5; 9 bases align to TRBD1. After removal of 5 bases from V and 5 bases from J, the junction contained 3 bases not matched to a gene. Germline lookup yields CDR1 SGHVS and CDR2 FQNEAQ. The CDR3 is 13 residues long. CDR3: CASSLDRGETQYF. As DNA, the CDR3 is TGTGCCAGCAGCCTTGACAGGGGGGAGACCCAGTACTTC.

By sample share, this clone is medium-sized. The genes are TRBV7-8 and TRBJ2-2; D is unresolved. The germline CDR1 and CDR2 sequences are SGHVS and FQNEAQ. The CDR3 covers 15 residues. Trimming took off 2 bases at V and 6 bases at J, with 13 bases between the two ends. The CDR3 here is CASSLIRAGAGELFF. The DNA for the CDR3 is TGTGCCAGCAGCTTAATCCGGGCTGGAGCCGGGGAGCTGTTTTTT.

V is TRBV5-4 and J is TRBJ2-7, with D unclear. The CDR3 sequence is 15 residues long. Germline CDR1 is SGHNT and CDR2 is YYREEE (reference sequence). V was clipped by 3 bases and J by 2 bases, with 15 bases between them. The CDR3 is CASSWLGAQAYEQYF. The CDR3 region has the DNA TGTGCCAGCAGCTGGTTGGGTGCTCAGGCCTACGAGCAGTACTTC.

The chain couples TRBV7-3 to TRBJ2-3; the D is unclear. Trimming took off 2 bases at V and 3 bases at J, with 9 bases between the two ends. The CDR3 runs to 14 residues. CDR1 SGHTA and CDR2 FQGTGA come from the germline V gene. The CDR3 sequence is CASSLGSRTDTQYF. Written as DNA, the CDR3 is TGTGCCAGCAGCTTAGGTTCCAGAACAGATACGCAGTATTTT.

The chain has TRBV5-1 and TRBJ2-3; D is perhaps TRBD1 (5 bases). The length of the CDR3 is 16 residues. V was clipped by 1 base and J by 1 base, with 13 bases between them. The V gene's germline CDR1 is SGHRS and CDR2 YFSETQ. This CDR3 is CASSLLGRDGTDTQYF. DNA for the CDR3: TGCGCCAGCAGCTTGTTGGGCAGGGATGGCACAGATACGCAGTATTTT.

The genes are TRBV25-1 and TRBJ1-4; D not resolved. The CDR3 is 13 amino acids. Germline CDR1 MGHDK, CDR2 SYGVNS. V was cut by 8 bases and J by 5 bases, with 12 bases left in between. CDR3 sequence: CASLGRVNEKLFF. CDR3 sequence (DNA): TGTGCCAGCCTCGGACGGGTAAATGAAAAACTGTTTTTT.

DNA for the CDR3: TGCGCCAGCAGCACGGACAGTGCTGGGGCCAACGTCCTGACTTTC. Translation: CASSTDSAGANVLTF. The rearrangement links TRBV5-1 to TRBJ2-6; D might be TRBD1 (6 bases). Germline V gene lookup returns CDR1 SGHRS and CDR2 YFSETQ. V lost 4 bases and J 2 bases, leaving 10 bases between the germline ends. The CDR3 consists of 15 residues.

This clone occurred once. The V and J genes are TRBV19 and TRBJ1-2; D ambiguous. V was clipped by 5 bases and J by 2 bases, with 15 bases between them. The length of the CDR3 is 15 residues. In germline, CDR1 is LNHDA, CDR2 SQIVND (reference sequence). CDR3 protein: CASSPRQLRNYGYTF. As DNA, the CDR3 is TGTGCCAGTAGTCCCCGGCAGCTAAGAAACTATGGCTACACCTTC.

This clone has only a few counts. The chain joins TRBV2 to TRBJ1-5, with TRBD1 as a possible D gene (6 bases). Per germline, CDR1 SNHLY and CDR2 FYNNEI. This CDR3 region has 14 residues. Trimming removed 7 bases at V and 3 bases at J, with 13 bases between. The CDR3 sequence: CASTIGQPNQPQHF. Written as DNA, the CDR3 is TGTGCCAGCACGATAGGACAGCCCAATCAGCCCCAGCATTTT.

CDR3 in DNA: TGTGCCAGCAGCCCGGGACTAGCGGGGGGGCTCAGTGAGCAGTTCTTC. Protein sequence: CASSPGLAGGLSEQFF. The chain couples TRBV11-2 to TRBJ2-1; 16 bases align to TRBD2. The CDR3 contains 16 residues. J lost 9 bases, V lost 5 bases, and 7 bases had no gene match. The germline V gene has CDR1 SGHAT and CDR2 FQNNGV.

The gene calls are TRBV2 and TRBJ2-5; possibly TRBD1 for D (5 bases). V lost 5 bases to trimming and J lost 7 bases, with 20 bases between them. The CDR3 is 15 residues long. The germline V gene has CDR1 SNHLY and CDR2 FYNNEI. The CDR3 here is CASSPRVPSPGTQYF. DNA of the CDR3: TGTGCCAGCAGTCCCAGGGTCCCCTCCCCGGGGACCCAGTACTTC.

The chain couples TRBV10-3 to TRBJ1-5; TRBD1 matches 9 bases. The CDR3 sequence is 14 residues long. CDR1 and CDR2 (germline): ENHRY, SYGVKD. V trimming: 4 bases; J trimming: 6 bases; junction bases outside the gene matches: 4. The CDR3 DNA reads as TGTGCCATCAGTGGACAGGGGGAAGGTCAGCCCCAGCATTTT. Protein product: CAISGQGEGQPQHF.

This chain links TRBV29-1 with TRBJ2-3; D is undetermined. From germline, CDR1 is SQVTM and CDR2 ANQGSEA. V lost 2 bases and J 2 bases, leaving 17 bases between the germline ends. The CDR3 covers 16 residues. The CDR3 nucleotides read TGCAGCGTTGAATTGTTAGGCGAAACCTACACAGATACGCAGTATTTT. Translated: CSVELLGETYTDTQYF.

This clone has just one count. The chain uses TRBV7-3 and TRBJ2-7; D remains ambiguous. V was shortened by 5 bases and J by 1 base, with 12 bases between the two germline ends. CDR3 length: 14 amino acids. CDR1 and CDR2 from the germline V gene are SGHTA and FQGTGA. Here the CDR3 DNA reads TGTGCCAGCAGCCCCTCGTCGGATTCCTACGAGCAGTACTTC. Encoded protein: CASSPSSDSYEQYF.

A few counts support this clone. V and J are TRBV9 and TRBJ2-5, with TRBD1 identical over 7 bases. This CDR3 has 14 residues. CDR1 is SGDLS and CDR2 is YYNGEE in the germline V gene. The J segment lost 5 bases and the V segment lost 6 bases, leaving 10 bases of the junction unmatched. The CDR3: CASNPTGAWETQYF. The CDR3 region has the DNA TGTGCCAGCAACCCTACAGGGGCGTGGGAGACCCAGTACTTC.

This clone occurred a few times. This chain joins TRBV19 and TRBJ2-2, with D perhaps matching TRBD2 (5 bases). The CDR3 runs to 15 residues. The germline V and J ends were trimmed by 0 bases and 5 bases, with 10 bases remaining between them. CDR1 is LNHDA and CDR2 is SQIVND in the germline V gene (reference sequence). This CDR3 reads CASSIDLRGTGELFF. CDR3 nucleotide sequence: TGTGCCAGTAGTATAGATCTACGGGGAACCGGGGAGCTGTTTTTT.

The chain links TRBV9 to TRBJ1-3; TRBD1 might be the D (5 bases). Deletions cut 3 bases from V and 4 bases from J, with 14 bases between. Germline V gene sequence: CDR1 SGDLS, CDR2 YYNGEE. The CDR3 has 15 amino acids. The CDR3 is CASSATQGWGNTIYF. CDR3 sequence (DNA): TGTGCCAGCAGCGCAACGCAGGGTTGGGGAAACACCATATATTTT.